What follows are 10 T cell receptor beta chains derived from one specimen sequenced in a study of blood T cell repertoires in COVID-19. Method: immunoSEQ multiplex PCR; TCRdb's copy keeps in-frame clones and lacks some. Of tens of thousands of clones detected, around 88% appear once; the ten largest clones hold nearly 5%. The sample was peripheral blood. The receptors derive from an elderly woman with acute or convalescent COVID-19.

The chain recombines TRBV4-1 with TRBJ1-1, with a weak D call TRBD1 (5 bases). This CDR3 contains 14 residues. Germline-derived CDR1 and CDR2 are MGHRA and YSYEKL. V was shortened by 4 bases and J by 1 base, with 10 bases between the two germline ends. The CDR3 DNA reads TGCGCCAGCAGCCCGGGGAGGGGGAACACTGAAGCTTTCTTT. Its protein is CASSPGRGNTEAFF.

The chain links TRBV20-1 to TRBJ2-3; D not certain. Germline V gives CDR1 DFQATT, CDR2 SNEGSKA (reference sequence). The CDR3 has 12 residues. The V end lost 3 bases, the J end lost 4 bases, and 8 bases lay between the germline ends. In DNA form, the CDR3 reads TGCAGTGCTAGTGACGGTCCAGATACGCAGTATTTT. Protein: CSASDGPDTQYF.

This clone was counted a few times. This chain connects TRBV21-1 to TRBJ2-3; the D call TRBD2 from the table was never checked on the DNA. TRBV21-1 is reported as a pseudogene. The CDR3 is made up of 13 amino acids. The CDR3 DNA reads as TGTGCCCCCGGTTGGAGCGGCACAGATACGCAGTATTTT. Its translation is CAPGWSGTDTQYF.

CDR3 bases: TGTGCCAGCAGCCAAGATAGGCGGGGGGTCGATACGCAGTATTTT. This codes for CASSQDRRGVDTQYF. The chain links TRBV4-2 to TRBJ2-3, with 8 bases fitting TRBD2. Looked up from germline, CDR1 is LGHNA and CDR2 is YNFKEQ. The CDR3 has 15 amino acids. Germline trimming cut 0 bases from V and 6 bases from J; bases unmatched to any gene: 5.

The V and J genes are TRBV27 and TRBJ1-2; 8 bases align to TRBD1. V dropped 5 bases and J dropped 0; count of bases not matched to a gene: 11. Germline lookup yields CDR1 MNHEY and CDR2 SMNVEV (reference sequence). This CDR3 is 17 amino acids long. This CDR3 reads CASSTQGQAGANYGYTF. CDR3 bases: TGTGCCAGCAGTACACAGGGACAGGCCGGAGCTAACTATGGCTACACCTTC.

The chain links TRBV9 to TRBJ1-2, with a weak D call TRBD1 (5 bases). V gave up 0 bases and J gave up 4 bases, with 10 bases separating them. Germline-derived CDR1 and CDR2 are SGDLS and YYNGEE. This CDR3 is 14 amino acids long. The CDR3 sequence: CASSVAPGGYGYTF. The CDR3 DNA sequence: TGTGCCAGCAGCGTAGCACCCGGGGGCTATGGCTACACCTTC.

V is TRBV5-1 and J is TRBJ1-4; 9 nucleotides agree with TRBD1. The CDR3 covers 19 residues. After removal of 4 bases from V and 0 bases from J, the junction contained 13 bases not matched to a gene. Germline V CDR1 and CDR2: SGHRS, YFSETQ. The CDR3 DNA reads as TGCGCCAGCAGCCCGGGGACAGGGAAGAGGGGCTCAACTAATGAAAAACTGTTTTTT. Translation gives CASSPGTGKRGSTNEKLFF.

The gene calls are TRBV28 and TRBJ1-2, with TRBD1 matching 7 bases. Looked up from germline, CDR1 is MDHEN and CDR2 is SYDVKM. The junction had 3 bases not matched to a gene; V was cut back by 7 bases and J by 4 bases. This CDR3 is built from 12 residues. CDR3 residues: CASKTGVYGYTF. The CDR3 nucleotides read TGTGCCAGCAAAACAGGGGTCTATGGCTACACCTTC.

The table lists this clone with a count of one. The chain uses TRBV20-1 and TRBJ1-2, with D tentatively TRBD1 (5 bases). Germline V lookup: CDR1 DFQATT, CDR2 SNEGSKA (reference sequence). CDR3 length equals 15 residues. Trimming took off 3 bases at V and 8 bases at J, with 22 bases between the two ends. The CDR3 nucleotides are TGCAGTGCTAGTCTAGGGGCGGCTATGGCTGGGGGCTACACCTTC. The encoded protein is CSASLGAAMAGGYTF.

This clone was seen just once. In DNA form, the CDR3 reads TGTGCCAGCAGCTTAGGGGGCAGGGCCTACAATGAGCAGTTCTTC. Protein sequence: CASSLGGRAYNEQFF. V usage is TRBV7-9 and J usage is TRBJ2-1, with a tentative D call TRBD1 (5 bases). The CDR3 totals 15 residues. Trimming removed 1 base from V and 2 bases from J, with 9 bases in between. The germline gives CDR1 SEHNR, CDR2 FQNEAQ (reference sequence).